These 8 T cell receptor beta chains came from one sample sequenced in a study of T-cell reconstitution after alpha-beta-depleted transplantation in children. Unique molecular identifiers were used to barcode this TCRbeta library. A single record per CDR3 protein comes from TCRdb applying MiXCR to the PCR reads. The sample contains some 640,000 distinct CDR3 sequences, 16% of which appear only once. This specimen was PBMCs from the stem cell graft donor, taken from the stem cell graft. These receptor sequences come from a human donor who donated a stem cell graft to a child with acute myeloid leukemia.

This clonotype was found many times. The CDR3 sequence is CSATVGLVNNEQFF. DNA of the CDR3: TGCAGTGCTACAGTGGGACTAGTCAACAATGAGCAGTTCTTC. V is TRBV20-1 and J is TRBJ2-1; 8 bases fit TRBD2. V was clipped by 4 bases and J by 5 bases; unmatched bases: 7. Per germline, CDR1 DFQATT and CDR2 SNEGSKA (reference sequence). The CDR3 is 14 amino acids.

This clonotype was counted at least ten times. The gene calls are TRBV20-1 and TRBJ1-2; D is possibly TRBD1 (6 bases). CDR3 length equals 13 residues. With 0 bases removed from V and 4 bases from J, the gap between germline ends came to 9 bases. Germline V gene lookup returns CDR1 DFQATT and CDR2 SNEGSKA (reference sequence). As DNA, the CDR3 is TGCAGTGCTAGAGAACGGACAGCCTATGGCTACACCTTC. This translates into CSARERTAYGYTF.

The table lists this clonotype with many counts. This chain links TRBV5-1 with TRBJ1-1; possible D gene TRBD1, 6 bases. CDR1 SGHRS and CDR2 YFSETQ come from the germline V gene. The V gene lost 5 bases and the J gene lost 3 bases, with 14 bases spanning the gap. CDR3 size: 14 residues. CDR3 bases: TGCGCCAGCAGTCTCGGGGGCGCAGACACTGAAGCTTTCTTT. Amino acid sequence: CASSLGGADTEAFF.

On this clonotype itself: This may stem from a read error, because a much larger clone lies one nucleotide away. This chain links TRBV29-1 with TRBJ2-6; a weak D match, TRBD1 (6 bases). Germline lookup yields CDR1 SQVTM and CDR2 ANQGSEA. The CDR3 covers 15 residues. Trimming pared 3 bases from V and 3 bases from J, leaving 12 bases between. The CDR3 DNA follows: TGCAGCGTTGACTCGTACAGGGATGGGGCCAACGTCCTGACTTTC. It is translated as CSVDSYRDGANVLTF. Filled out from reference TRBV29-1 and TRBJ2-6, the complete variable domain reads SAVISQKPSRDICQRGTSLTIQCQVDSQVTMMFWYRQQPGQSLTLIATANQGSEATYESGFVIDKFPISRPNLTFSTLTVSNMSPEDSSIYLCSVDSYRDGANVLTFGAGSRLTVL.

The chain carries TRBV7-2 and TRBJ1-1; tentative D call: TRBD1 (6 bases). V was pared by 2 bases and J by 4 bases, with 11 bases between. Per the germline V gene, CDR1 is SGHTA and CDR2 is FQGNSA. The CDR3 has 14 residues. The CDR3 loop reads CASSLQGTSTEAFF. The CDR3 DNA reads as TGTGCCAGCAGCTTACAGGGGACTTCCACTGAAGCTTTCTTT.

A few counts support this clonotype. The chain recombines TRBV5-1 with TRBJ1-4, with D tentatively TRBD1 (5 bases). Germline-derived CDR1 and CDR2 are SGHRS and YFSETQ. The germline V and J ends were trimmed by 4 bases and 8 bases, with 24 bases remaining between them. This CDR3 has 17 amino acids. CDR3 loop: CASSVRRDGRVNEKLFF. The CDR3 DNA follows: TGCGCCAGCAGCGTTAGGAGGGATGGCAGGGTTAACGAAAAACTGTTTTTT.

V and J are TRBV12-3 or TRBV12-4 and TRBJ2-4; D is tentatively TRBD1 or TRBD2 (6 bases each). Trimming took off 1 base at V and 7 bases at J, with 11 bases between the two ends. This CDR3 has 14 amino acids. CDR3 sequence (DNA): TGTGCCAGCAGTTTAGTCGTAGGGGGGAACATTCAGTACTTC. It codes for CASSLVVGGNIQYF.

This clonotype occurred a few times. This sequence joins TRBV20-1 and TRBJ1-1; D is unclear. The CDR3 length is 16 residues. The germline gives CDR1 DFQATT, CDR2 SNEGSKA (reference sequence). Trimming pared 0 bases from V and 5 bases from J, leaving 19 bases between. CDR3 amino acids: CSARELLDVRGTEAFF. CDR3 nucleotides: TGCAGTGCTAGAGAACTTTTGGACGTCCGAGGAACTGAAGCTTTCTTT.